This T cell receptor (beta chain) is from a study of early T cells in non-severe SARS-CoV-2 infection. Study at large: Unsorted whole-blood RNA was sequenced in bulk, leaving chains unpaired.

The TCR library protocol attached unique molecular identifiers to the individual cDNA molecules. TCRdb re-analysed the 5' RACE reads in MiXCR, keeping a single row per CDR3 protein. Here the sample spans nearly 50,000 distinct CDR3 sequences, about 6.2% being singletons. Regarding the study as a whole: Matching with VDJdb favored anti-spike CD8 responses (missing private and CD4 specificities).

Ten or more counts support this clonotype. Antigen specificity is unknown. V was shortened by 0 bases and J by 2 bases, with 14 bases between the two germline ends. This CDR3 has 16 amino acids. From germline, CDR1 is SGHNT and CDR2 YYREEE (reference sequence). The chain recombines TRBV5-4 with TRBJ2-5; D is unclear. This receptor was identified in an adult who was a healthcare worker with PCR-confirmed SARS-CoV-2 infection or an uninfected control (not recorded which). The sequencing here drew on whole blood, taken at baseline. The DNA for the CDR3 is TGTGCCAGCAGCTTGGGGAACGTTGGCAGTCAAGAGACCCAGTACTTC. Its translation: CASSLGNVGSQETQYF.